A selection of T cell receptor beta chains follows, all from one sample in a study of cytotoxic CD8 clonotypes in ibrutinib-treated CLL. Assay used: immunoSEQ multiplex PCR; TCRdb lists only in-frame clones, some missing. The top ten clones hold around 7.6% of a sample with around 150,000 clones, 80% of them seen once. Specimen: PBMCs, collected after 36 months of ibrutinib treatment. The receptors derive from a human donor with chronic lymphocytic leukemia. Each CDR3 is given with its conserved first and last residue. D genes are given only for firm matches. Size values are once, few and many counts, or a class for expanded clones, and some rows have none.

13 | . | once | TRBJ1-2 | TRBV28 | TGTGCCACCGCAAGGGGGATACGGTATGGCTACACCTTC | CATARGIRYGYTF
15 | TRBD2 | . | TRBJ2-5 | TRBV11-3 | TGTGCCAGCAGCCCACGAAGCGGGGTTCAAGAGACCCAGTACTTC | CASSPRSGVQETQYF
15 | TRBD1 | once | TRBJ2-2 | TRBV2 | TGTGCCAGCAGTCGACAGGGGCCGAACACCGGGGAGCTGTTTTTT | CASSRQGPNTGELFF
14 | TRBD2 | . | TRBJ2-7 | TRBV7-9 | TGTGCCAGCAGCTTCTCTAGCGGGAATAGTGAGCAGTACTTC | CASSFSSGNSEQYF
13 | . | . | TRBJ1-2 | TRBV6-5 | TGTGCCAGCAGTCAACTCAACTACTATGGCTACACCTTC | CASSQLNYYGYTF
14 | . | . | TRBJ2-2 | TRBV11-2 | TGTGCCAGCAGCTTAGTAGCAAGGGCCGGGGAGCTGTTTTTT | CASSLVARAGELFF
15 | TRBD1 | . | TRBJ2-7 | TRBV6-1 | TGTGCCCACCAGTGGGGGGACAGGGGTTCCTACGAGCAGTACTTC | CAHQWGDRGSYEQYF
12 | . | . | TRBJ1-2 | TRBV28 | TGTGCCAGCAGCCCTCGGAGGGATGGCTACACCTTC | CASSPRRDGYTF
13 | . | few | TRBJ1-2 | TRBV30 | TGTGCCTGGAGTGTACGGTTTAACTATGGCTACACCTTC | CAWSVRFNYGYTF
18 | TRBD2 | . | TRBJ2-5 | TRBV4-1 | TGCGCCAGCAGCCAAGTAGGGGGGACTAGCGGACCCCAAGAGACCCAGTACTTC | CASSQVGGTSGPQETQYF
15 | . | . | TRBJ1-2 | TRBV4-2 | TGTGCCAGCAGCCCCGTTTCTGCAGGGAACTATGGCTACACCTTC | CASSPVSAGNYGYTF
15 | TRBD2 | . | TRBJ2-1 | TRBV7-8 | TGTGCCAGCACTAGCGGGGGCCTATGGTACAATGAGCAGTTCTTC | CASTSGGLWYNEQFF
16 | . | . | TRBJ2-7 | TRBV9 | TGTGCCAGCAGCGTAGAGGGAGGCCTATACTCCTACGAGCAGTACTTC | CASSVEGGLYSYEQYF
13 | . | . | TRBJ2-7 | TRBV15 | TGTGCCACCAGCAGAGATCGTAGCTACGAGCAGTACTTC | CATSRDRSYEQYF
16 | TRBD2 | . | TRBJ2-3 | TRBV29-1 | TGCAGCGTTGAAGTGCTAGCGGGAGTTAACGCAGATACGCAGTATTTT | CSVEVLAGVNADTQYF
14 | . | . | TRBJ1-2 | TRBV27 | TGTGCCAGCAGTTTGTCCACGGGTGGGGCTGGCTACACCTTC | CASSLSTGGAGYTF
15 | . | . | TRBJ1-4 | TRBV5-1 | TGCGCCAGCAGCTTGGTATCCAGGACTAATGAAAAACTGTTTTTT | CASSLVSRTNEKLFF
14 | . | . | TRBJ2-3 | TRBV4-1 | TGCGCCAGCAGCCCAAAACTAGGAACAGATACGCAGTATTTT | CASSPKLGTDTQYF
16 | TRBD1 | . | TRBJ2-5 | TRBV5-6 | TGTGCCAGCAGCGTCCGGGACAGGGGGCCTCAAGAGACCCAGTACTTC | CASSVRDRGPQETQYF
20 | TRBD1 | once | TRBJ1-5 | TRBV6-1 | TGTGCCAGCAGTGAAGACATGGCTTGGGGACAGGGGTTTCGCAATCAGCCCCAGCATTTT | CASSEDMAWGQGFRNQPQHF
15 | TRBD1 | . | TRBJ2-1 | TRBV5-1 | TGCGCCAGCAGCTTGGGGGCAGGGGGCCGCGATGAGCAGTTCTTC | CASSLGAGGRDEQFF
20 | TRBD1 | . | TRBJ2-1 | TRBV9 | TGTGCCAGCAGCGTCCCAGCCGGGACAGGGGGTCCGAGCTCCTACAATGAGCAGTTCTTC | CASSVPAGTGGPSSYNEQFF
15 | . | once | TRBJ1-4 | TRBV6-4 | TGTGCCAGCAGTGATATGTGGAAGATGAGCGAAAAACTGTTTTTT | CASSDMWKMSEKLFF
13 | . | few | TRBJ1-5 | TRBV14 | TGTGCCAGCAGCCAAGGGGTTTGGCAGCCCCAGCATTTT | CASSQGVWQPQHF
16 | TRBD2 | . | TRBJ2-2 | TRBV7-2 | TGTGCCAGCAGCCTAGGGGGGACTAGCCGAACCGGGGAGCTGTTTTTT | CASSLGGTSRTGELFF
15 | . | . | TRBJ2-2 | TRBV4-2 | TGTGCCAGCAGCCCGCTGGGTCCTGCCATCGGGGAGCTGTTTTTT | CASSPLGPAIGELFF
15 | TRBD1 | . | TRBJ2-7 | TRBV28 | TGTGCCAGCAGTTTCGGAGAGGGGGCCTCCTACGAGCAGTACTTC | CASSFGEGASYEQYF
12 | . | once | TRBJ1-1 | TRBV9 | TGTGCCAGCAGCGTAGGAGGCGCTGAAGCTTTCTTT | CASSVGGAEAFF
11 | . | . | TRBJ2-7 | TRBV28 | TGTGCCAGCAGTTTAAGGTGGGAGCAGTACTTC | CASSLRWEQYF
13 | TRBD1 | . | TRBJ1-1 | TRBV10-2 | TGCGCCAGCAGTGTTGCAGGGGGCACTGAAGCTTTCTTT | CASSVAGGTEAFF
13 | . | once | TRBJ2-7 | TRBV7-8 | TGTGCCAGCAGCTTACGTGTGGTCCACGAGCAGTACTTC | CASSLRVVHEQYF
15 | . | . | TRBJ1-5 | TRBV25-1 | TGTGCCAGCAGTGAATCCGAGACAGATAATCAGCCCCAGCATTTT | CASSESETDNQPQHF
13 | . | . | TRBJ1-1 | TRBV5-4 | TGTGCCAGCGGGAGGTGGGGGAACACTGAAGCTTTCTTT | CASGRWGNTEAFF
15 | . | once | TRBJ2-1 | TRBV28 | TGTGCCAGCAGTTCACGACAGCGAGATTCCAATGAGCAGTTCTTC | CASSSRQRDSNEQFF
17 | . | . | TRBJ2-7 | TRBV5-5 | TGTGCCAGCAGCTTCATGGGAGCCACTTTCCACCCCTACGAGCAGTACTTC | CASSFMGATFHPYEQYF
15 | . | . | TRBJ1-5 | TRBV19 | TGTGCCAGTAGTATAATGGGTTATAGCAATCAGCCCCAGCATTTT | CASSIMGYSNQPQHF
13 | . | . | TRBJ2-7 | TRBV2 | TGTGCCAGCAGGCGGGACTTTAACTACGAGCAGTACTTC | CASRRDFNYEQYF
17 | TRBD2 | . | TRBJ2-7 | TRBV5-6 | TGTGCCAGCAGCTTCGGACTAGCGGGAGGGCCCGCCTACGAGCAGTACTTC | CASSFGLAGGPAYEQYF
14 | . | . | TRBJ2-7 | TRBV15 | TGTGCCACCAGCAGAGATCTGACCTCCTACGAGCAGTACTTC | CATSRDLTSYEQYF
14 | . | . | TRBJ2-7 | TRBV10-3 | TGTGCCATCAGTGCCCCAGGGTTGGGGGAGGAGCAGTACTTC | CAISAPGLGEEQYF
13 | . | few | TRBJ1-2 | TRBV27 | TGTGCCAGCAGAAACAGGCGTCCAGGGGGCTACACCTTC | CASRNRRPGGYTF
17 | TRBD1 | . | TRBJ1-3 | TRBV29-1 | TGCAGCGTTGGCTATTGGGACAGGGAAACCTCTGGAAACACCATATATTTT | CSVGYWDRETSGNTIYF
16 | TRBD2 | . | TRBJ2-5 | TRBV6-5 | TGTGCCAGCAGTTACATTGGTGCGGGAGTAGGGGAGACCCAGTACTTC | CASSYIGAGVGETQYF